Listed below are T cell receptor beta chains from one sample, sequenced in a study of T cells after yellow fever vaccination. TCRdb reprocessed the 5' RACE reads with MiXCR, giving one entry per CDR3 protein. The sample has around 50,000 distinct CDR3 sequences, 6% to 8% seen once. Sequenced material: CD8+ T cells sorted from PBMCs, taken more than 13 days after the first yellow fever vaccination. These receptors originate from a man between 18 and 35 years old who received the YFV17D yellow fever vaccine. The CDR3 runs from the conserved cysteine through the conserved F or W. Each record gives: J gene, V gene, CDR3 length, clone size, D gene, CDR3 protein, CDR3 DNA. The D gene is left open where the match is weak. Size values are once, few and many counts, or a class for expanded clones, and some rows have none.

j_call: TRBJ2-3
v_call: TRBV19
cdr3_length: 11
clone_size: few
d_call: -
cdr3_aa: CASRYSDTQYF
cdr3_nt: TGTGCCAGTAGGTATAGCGATACGCAGTATTTT

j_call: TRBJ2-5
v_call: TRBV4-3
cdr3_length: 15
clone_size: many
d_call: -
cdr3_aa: CASSQDRVGQETQYF
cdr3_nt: TGCGCCAGCAGCCAAGACAGGGTGGGCCAAGAGACCCAGTACTTC

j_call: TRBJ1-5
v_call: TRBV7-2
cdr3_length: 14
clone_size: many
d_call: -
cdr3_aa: CASSYGGVSQPQHF
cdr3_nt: TGTGCCAGCAGCTACGGAGGGGTCTCTCAGCCCCAGCATTTT

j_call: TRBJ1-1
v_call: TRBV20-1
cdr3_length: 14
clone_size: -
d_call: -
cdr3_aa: CSAPGDTLNTEAFF
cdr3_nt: TGCAGTGCCCCGGGGGACACTTTGAACACTGAAGCTTTCTTT

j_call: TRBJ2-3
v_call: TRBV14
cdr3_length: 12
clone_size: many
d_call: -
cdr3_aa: CASSLLADTQYF
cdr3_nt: TGTGCCAGCAGCCTACTAGCAGATACGCAGTATTTT

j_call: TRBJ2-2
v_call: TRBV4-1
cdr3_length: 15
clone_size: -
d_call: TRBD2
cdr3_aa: CASRRVGLETGELFF
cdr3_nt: TGCGCCAGCAGGCGGGTGGGACTAGAAACCGGGGAGCTGTTTTTT

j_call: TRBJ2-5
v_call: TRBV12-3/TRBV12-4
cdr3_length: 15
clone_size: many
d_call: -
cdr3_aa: CASSALQPPQETQYF
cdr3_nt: TGTGCCAGCAGTGCACTGCAGCCTCCCCAAGAGACCCAGTACTTC

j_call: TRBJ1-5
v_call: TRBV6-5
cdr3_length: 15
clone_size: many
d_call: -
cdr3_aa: CASSYRLGSNQPQHF
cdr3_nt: TGTGCCAGCAGTTACCGATTAGGGAGCAATCAGCCCCAGCATTTT

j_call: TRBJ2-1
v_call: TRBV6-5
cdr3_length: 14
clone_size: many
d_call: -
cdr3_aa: CASSYSGSVDEQFF
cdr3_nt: TGTGCCAGCAGTTACAGTGGAAGTGTTGATGAGCAGTTCTTC

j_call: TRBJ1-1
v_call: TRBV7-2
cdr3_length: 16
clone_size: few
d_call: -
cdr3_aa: CASSLAAAGWGPEAFF
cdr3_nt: TGTGCCAGCAGCTTAGCAGCAGCAGGGTGGGGGCCTGAAGCTTTCTTT

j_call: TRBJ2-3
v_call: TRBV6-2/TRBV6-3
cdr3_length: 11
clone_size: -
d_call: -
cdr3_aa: CASTSADTQYF
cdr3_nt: TGTGCCAGCACATCGGCAGATACGCAGTATTTT

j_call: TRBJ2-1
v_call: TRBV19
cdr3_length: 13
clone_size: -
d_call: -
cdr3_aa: CASSLPAHNEQFF
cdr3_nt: TGTGCCAGTAGCCTCCCTGCACACAATGAGCAGTTCTTC

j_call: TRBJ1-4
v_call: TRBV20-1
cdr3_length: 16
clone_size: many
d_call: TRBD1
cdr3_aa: CSARAPTGGTNEKLFF
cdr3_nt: TGCAGTGCTAGAGCCCCGACAGGGGGAACTAATGAAAAACTGTTTTTT

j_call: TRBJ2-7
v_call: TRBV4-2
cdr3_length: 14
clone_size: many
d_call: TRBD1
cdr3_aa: CASSQGQGSYEQYF
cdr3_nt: TGTGCCAGCAGCCAGGGACAGGGGTCCTACGAGCAGTACTTC

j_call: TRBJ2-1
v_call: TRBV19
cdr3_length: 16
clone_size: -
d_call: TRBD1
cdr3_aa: CASSIEGASSYNEQFF
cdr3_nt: TGTGCCAGTAGTATTGAGGGGGCTAGCTCCTACAATGAGCAGTTCTTC

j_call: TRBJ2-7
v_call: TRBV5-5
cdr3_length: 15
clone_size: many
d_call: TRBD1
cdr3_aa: CASTLAGTGVPEQYF
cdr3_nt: TGTGCCAGCACCTTGGCTGGGACAGGGGTCCCCGAGCAGTACTTC

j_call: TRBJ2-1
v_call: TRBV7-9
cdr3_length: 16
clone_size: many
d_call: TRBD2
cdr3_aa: CASSLAGLAAHNEQFF
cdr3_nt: TGTGCCAGCAGCTTAGCGGGACTAGCGGCCCACAATGAGCAGTTCTTC

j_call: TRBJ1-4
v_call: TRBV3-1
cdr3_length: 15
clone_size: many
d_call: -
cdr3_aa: CASSQDAGPNEKLFF
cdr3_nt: TGTGCCAGCAGCCAAGATGCGGGACCTAATGAAAAACTGTTTTTT

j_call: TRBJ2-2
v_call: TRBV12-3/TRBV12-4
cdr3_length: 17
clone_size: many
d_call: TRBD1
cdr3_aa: CASSPNTVQGFTGELFF
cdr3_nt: TGTGCCAGCAGTCCTAATACTGTACAGGGGTTCACCGGGGAGCTGTTTTTT

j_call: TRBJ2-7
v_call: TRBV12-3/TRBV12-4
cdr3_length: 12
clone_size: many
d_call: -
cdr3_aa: CASASLSYEQYF
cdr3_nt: TGTGCCAGCGCCAGTTTATCGTACGAGCAGTACTTC

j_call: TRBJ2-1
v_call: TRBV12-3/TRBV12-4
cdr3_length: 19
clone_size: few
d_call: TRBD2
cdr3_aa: CASSRGLAGGTSSYNEQFF
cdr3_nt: TGTGCCAGCAGCCGCGGACTAGCGGGGGGGACGAGCTCCTACAATGAGCAGTTCTTC

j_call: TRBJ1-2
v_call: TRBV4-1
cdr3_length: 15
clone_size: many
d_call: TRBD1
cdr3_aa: CASSPRTGGAYGYTF
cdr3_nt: TGCGCCAGCAGCCCCCGGACAGGGGGCGCGTATGGCTACACCTTC

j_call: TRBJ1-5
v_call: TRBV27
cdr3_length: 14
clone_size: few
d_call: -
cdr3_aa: CASSLLPGAPEEHF
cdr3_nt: TGTGCCAGCAGTTTATTACCAGGGGCCCCGGAGGAGCATTTT

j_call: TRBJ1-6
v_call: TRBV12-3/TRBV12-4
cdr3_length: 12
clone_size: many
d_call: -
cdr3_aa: CASSSDLRPLHF
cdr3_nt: TGTGCCAGCAGTTCGGACCTCCGGCCCCTCCACTTT

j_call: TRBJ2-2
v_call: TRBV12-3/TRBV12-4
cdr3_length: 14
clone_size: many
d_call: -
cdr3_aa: CASSPGVNTGELFF
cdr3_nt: TGTGCCAGCAGCCCCGGGGTTAACACCGGGGAGCTGTTTTTT

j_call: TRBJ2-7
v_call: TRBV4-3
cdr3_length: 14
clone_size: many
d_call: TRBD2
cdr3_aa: CASSPSGGYYEQYF
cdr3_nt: TGCGCCAGCAGCCCCAGCGGGGGGTACTACGAGCAGTACTTC

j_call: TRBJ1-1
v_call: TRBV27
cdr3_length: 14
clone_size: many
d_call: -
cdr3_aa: CASSLSGGSTEAFF
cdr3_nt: TGTGCCAGCAGTTTATCGGGTGGAAGCACTGAAGCTTTCTTT

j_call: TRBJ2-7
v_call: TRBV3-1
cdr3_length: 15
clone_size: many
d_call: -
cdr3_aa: CASSQGNRGGYEQYF
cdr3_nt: TGTGCCAGCAGCCAAGGAAACCGAGGAGGCTACGAGCAGTACTTC

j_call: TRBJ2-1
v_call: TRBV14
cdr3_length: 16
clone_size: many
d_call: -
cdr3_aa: CASSRETGPPYNEQFF
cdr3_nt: TGTGCCAGCAGCCGAGAGACCGGCCCTCCTTACAATGAGCAGTTCTTC

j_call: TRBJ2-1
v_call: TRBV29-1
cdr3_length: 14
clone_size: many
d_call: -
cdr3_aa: CSVERGAGYNEQFF
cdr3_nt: TGCAGCGTTGAACGGGGGGCCGGATACAATGAGCAGTTCTTC

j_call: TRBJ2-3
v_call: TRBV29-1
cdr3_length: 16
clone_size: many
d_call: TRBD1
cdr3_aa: CSVVLPEEQGTDTQYF
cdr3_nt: TGCAGCGTTGTCCTGCCAGAAGAACAGGGGACAGATACGCAGTATTTT

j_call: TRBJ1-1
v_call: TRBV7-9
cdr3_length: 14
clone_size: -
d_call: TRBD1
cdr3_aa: CASSGGQGGTEAFF
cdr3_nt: TGTGCCAGCAGCGGCGGACAGGGGGGCACTGAAGCTTTCTTT

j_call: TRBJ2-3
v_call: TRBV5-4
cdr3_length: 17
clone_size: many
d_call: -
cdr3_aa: CAVSPPTILDSADTQYF
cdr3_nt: TGTGCCGTTTCCCCCCCGACCATTCTGGATAGCGCAGATACGCAGTATTTT

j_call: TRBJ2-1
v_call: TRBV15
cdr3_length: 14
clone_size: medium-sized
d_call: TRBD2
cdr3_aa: CAISLAGGNNEQFF
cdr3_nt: TGTGCCATTTCGCTAGCGGGGGGGAACAATGAGCAGTTCTTC

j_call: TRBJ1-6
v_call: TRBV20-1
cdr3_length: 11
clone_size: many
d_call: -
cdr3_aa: CSARRRGPLHF
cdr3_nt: TGCAGTGCTAGAAGAAGGGGGCCCCTCCACTTT

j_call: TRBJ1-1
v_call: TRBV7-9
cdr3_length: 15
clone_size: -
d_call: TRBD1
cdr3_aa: CASSLGDRGSVEAFF
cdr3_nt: TGTGCCAGCAGCTTAGGCGACAGGGGGTCGGTCGAAGCTTTCTTT